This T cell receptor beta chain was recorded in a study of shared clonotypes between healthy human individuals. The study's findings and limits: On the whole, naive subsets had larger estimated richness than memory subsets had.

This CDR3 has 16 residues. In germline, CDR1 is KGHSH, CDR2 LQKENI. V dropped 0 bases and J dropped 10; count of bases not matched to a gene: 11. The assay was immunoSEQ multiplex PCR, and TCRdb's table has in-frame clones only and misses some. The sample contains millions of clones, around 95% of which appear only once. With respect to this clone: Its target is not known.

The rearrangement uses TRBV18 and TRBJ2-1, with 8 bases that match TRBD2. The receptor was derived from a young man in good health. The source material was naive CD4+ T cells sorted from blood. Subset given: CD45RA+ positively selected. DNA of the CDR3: TGTGCCAGCTCACCACCGTCAACCGGGGGGGGCAGAGAGCAGTTCTTC. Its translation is CASSPPSTGGGREQFF.